This passage covers 5 T cell receptor beta chains from one sample sequenced in a study of T cell changes during pregnancy in multiple sclerosis. TCRdb's copy holds only in-frame clones and misses some; the assay was immunoSEQ multiplex PCR. The table has under 60,000 clones, roughly nine tenths seen once; the top ten hold roughly a tenth. This sample comprised CD8+ T cells from peripheral blood mononuclear cells, obtained after pregnancy. These receptors were obtained from a female donor with multiple sclerosis, enrolled in a pregnancy study.

J is TRBJ1-1 and V is TRBV6-1; TRBD1 matches 10 bases. The CDR3 contains 17 residues. The germline V gene encodes CDR1 MNHNS and CDR2 SASEGT. After removal of 2 bases from V and 4 bases from J, the junction contained 10 bases not matched to a gene. As DNA, the CDR3 is TGTGCCAGCAGTGAACCTTGGACAGGGGGTTTAGGCACTGAAGCTTTCTTT. It encodes CASSEPWTGGLGTEAFF.

The chain employs TRBV6-5 and TRBJ2-1; D is undetermined. V was pared by 1 base and J by 8 bases, with 3 bases between. CDR1 and CDR2 from the germline V gene are MNHEY and SVGAGI. CDR3 size: 11 residues. The chain's CDR3 is CASSYFDEQFF. CDR3 sequence (DNA): TGTGCCAGCAGTTACTTCGATGAGCAGTTCTTC.

This chain uses TRBV20-1 with TRBJ1-1; D is undetermined. V lost 5 bases, J lost 0 bases, and 4 bases lay in between. The germline gives CDR1 DFQATT, CDR2 SNEGSKA (reference sequence). The CDR3 sequence is 11 residues long. The CDR3 nucleotides read TGCAGTGCTTATCTGAACACTGAAGCTTTCTTT. Amino acids: CSAYLNTEAFF.

V and J are TRBV10-1 and TRBJ2-7; D ambiguous. Germline lookup yields CDR1 WNHNN and CDR2 SYGVQD (reference sequence). This CDR3 is 14 amino acids long. V shed 3 bases and J shed 2 bases, with 11 bases lying between them. The CDR3 loop is CASSEFSGAYEQYF. In DNA form, the CDR3 reads TGCGCCAGCAGTGAATTTTCCGGAGCCTACGAGCAGTACTTC.

The J gene is TRBJ1-1, the V gene TRBV5-5; TRBD1 is a possible D gene (5 bases). The CDR3 sequence is 14 residues long. Trimming pared 0 bases from V and 0 bases from J, leaving 6 bases between. Germline V gene lookup returns CDR1 SGHKS and CDR2 YYEKEE (reference sequence). The CDR3 region has the DNA TGTGCCAGCAGCTTGGGGGGCCTGAACACTGAAGCTTTCTTT. Amino acid sequence: CASSLGGLNTEAFF.